The 9 T cell receptor beta chains below all came from one sample that was sequenced in a study of T cell repertoires in aging, cancer and after chemotherapy. Rearranged V-D-J TRB sequences were amplified with a mixed TRB-A/B primer pool. TCRdb used MiXCR to reprocess the multiplex PCR reads, holding one entry per CDR3 protein. The data contain 15,000 or so distinct CDR3 sequences, over 20% of them seen just once; the ten biggest clones take up 5.7%. The template was genomic DNA from peripheral blood, not RNA. The sample taken for sequencing was blood. The origin of the receptors is a human donor in good health.

In its sample, this clonotype ranks as medium-sized. The chain recombines TRBV19 with TRBJ2-1; 14 nucleotides agree with TRBD2. Germline CDR1 LNHDA, CDR2 SQIVND (reference sequence). V was clipped by 5 bases and J by 8 bases; unmatched bases: 5. The CDR3 contains 15 residues. CDR3 DNA: TGTGCCAGTAGTCGACTAGCGGGGGGGCACCATGAGCAGTTCTTC. It is translated as CASSRLAGGHHEQFF.

The sample holds a few counts of this clonotype. Here the CDR3 reads CASSGGASTDTQYF. The CDR3, as DNA: TGTGCCAGCAGCGGGGGGGCCAGCACAGATACGCAGTATTTT. The J gene is TRBJ2-3, the V gene TRBV5-4; D perhaps matches TRBD2 (7 bases). Germline values: CDR1 SGHNT, CDR2 YYREEE (reference sequence). This CDR3 comprises 14 residues. V lost 4 bases, J lost 0 bases, and 9 bases lay in between. Combining the CDR3 with reference TRBV5-4 and TRBJ2-3 gives the whole variable domain ETGVTQSPTHLIKTRGQQVTLRCSSQSGHNTVSWYQQALGQGPQFIFQYYREEENGRGNFPPRFSGLQFPNYSSELNVNALELDDSALYLCASSGGASTDTQYFGPGTRLTVL.

With regard to this clonotype: It may be a read error: a sequence one base away is much more abundant. The rearrangement links TRBV7-3 to TRBJ2-7; D remains ambiguous. Germline V gene lookup returns CDR1 SGHTA and CDR2 FQGTGA. The V and J ends lost 5 bases and 1 base respectively, with 12 bases between them. The CDR3 is 14 amino acids. CDR3 loop: CASSTDGESYEQYF. In nucleotides, the CDR3 is TGTGCCAGCAGCACGGACGGAGAGTCCTACGAGCAGTACTTC.

Judged by abundance, this clonotype is medium-sized. The genes are TRBV29-1 and TRBJ2-2, with TRBD2 as a possible D gene (5 bases). The ends were cut back, 4 bases at V and 5 bases at J, with 14 bases in the middle. The germline V gene has CDR1 SQVTM and CDR2 ANQGSEA. The CDR3 extends over 14 amino acids. CDR3 protein: CSVGGHPGTGELFF. The CDR3 nucleotides are TGCAGCGTTGGAGGGCACCCGGGGACCGGGGAGCTGTTTTTT.

The chain combines TRBV20-1 with TRBJ1-6; 11 bases are a match to TRBD1. The CDR3 is 16 residues long. J was trimmed by 13 bases and V by 1 base; bases with no gene match: 12. CDR1 and CDR2 from the germline V gene are DFQATT and SNEGSKA (reference sequence). CDR3 in amino acids: CSARGLGTGGGAPLHF. CDR3 DNA sequence: TGCAGTGCTAGAGGTCTCGGGACAGGGGGGGGAGCGCCCCTCCACTTT.

The chain links TRBV12-3 or TRBV12-4 to TRBJ1-1, with 12 bases fitting TRBD1. This CDR3 is built from 16 residues. After removal of 5 bases from V and 7 bases from J, the junction contained 11 bases not matched to a gene. The CDR3 nucleotides read TGTGCCAGCAGTCCTAACCGGGACAGGGGGCGATTTGAAGCTTTCTTT. Its translation: CASSPNRDRGRFEAFF.

This chain connects TRBV7-2 to TRBJ2-3; the match to TRBD2 covers 13 bases. V was pared by 0 bases and J by 0 bases, with 3 bases of the junction left unmatched. This CDR3 has 18 residues. Germline values: CDR1 SGHTA, CDR2 FQGNSA. CDR3 amino acids: CASSLAGLAGISTDTQYF. The CDR3 nucleotides are TGTGCCAGCAGCTTAGCGGGACTAGCGGGGATTAGCACAGATACGCAGTATTTT.

By share of the sample, this clonotype is medium-sized. This sequence joins TRBV19 and TRBJ2-7, with 9 bases fitting TRBD1. Trimming at V came to 1 base and at J to 6 bases, leaving 7 bases not matched to a gene. Per the germline V gene, CDR1 is LNHDA and CDR2 is SQIVND (reference sequence). This CDR3 contains 15 residues. In DNA, the CDR3 is TGTGCCAGTAGTATAGGTGGGACAGGGCCTTCCGAGCAGTACTTC. It specifies CASSIGGTGPSEQYF.

In its sample, this clonotype ranks as medium-sized (0.01 to 0.1%). The chain employs TRBV29-1 and TRBJ1-1; 8 bases fit TRBD1. The CDR3 is 13 residues long. CDR1 is SQVTM and CDR2 is ANQGSEA in the germline V gene. V was pared by 4 bases and J by 11 bases, with 12 bases of the junction left unmatched. CDR3 amino acids: CSVANADRVQAFF. As DNA, the CDR3 is TGCAGCGTTGCTAATGCGGACAGGGTACAGGCTTTCTTT.